This T cell receptor beta chain was retrieved from a study of neurological immune-mediated disorders. J lost 6 bases, V lost 1 base, and 6 bases had no gene match. CDR3 length: 16 residues. Germline V lookup: CDR1 MNHNS, CDR2 SASEGT. This clonotype was counted many times. 5'RACE with 10-nucleotide random UMIs produced the cDNA. Sequencing runs each generated in excess of 160 million TCR-beta sequences derived from 15-18 subjects. TCRdb re-derived calls from the 5' RACE reads in MiXCR, one entry per CDR3 protein. This table has 70,000 to 95,000 distinct CDR3 sequences, about 14% appearing once. Healthy controls comprised blood bank volunteers in Maryland, USA. Unsorted libraries were derived from 2 million PBMCs stored at -80 C.

Sequenced material: PBMCs. The source of this sequence is a woman between 50 and 59 years old in good health. V usage is TRBV6-1 and J usage is TRBJ2-1; 10 bases are shared with TRBD2. CDR3 DNA sequence: TGTGCCAGCAGTGAAGGACCGGGACTAGCGCGCAATGAGCAGTTCTTC. Amino acids: CASSEGPGLARNEQFF.